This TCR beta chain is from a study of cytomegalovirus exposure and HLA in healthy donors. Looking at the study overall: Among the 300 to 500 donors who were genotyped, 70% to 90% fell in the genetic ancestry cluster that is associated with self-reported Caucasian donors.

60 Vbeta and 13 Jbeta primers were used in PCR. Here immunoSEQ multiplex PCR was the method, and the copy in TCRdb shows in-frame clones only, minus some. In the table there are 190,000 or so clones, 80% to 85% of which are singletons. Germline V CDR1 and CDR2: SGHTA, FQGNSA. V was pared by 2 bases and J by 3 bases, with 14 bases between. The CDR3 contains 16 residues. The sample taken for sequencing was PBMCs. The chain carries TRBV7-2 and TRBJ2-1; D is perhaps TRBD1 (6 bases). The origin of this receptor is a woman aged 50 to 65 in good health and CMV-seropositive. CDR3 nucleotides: TGTGCCAGCAGCTTAATCGCTGGACAGTACTACAATGAGCAGTTCTTC. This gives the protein CASSLIAGQYYNEQFF.